This passage covers 5 T cell receptor beta chains from one sample sequenced in a study of T-cell reconstitution after alpha-beta-depleted transplantation in children. Construction of the TCRbeta library involved unique molecular identifiers. TCRdb used MiXCR to reprocess the PCR reads, holding one entry per CDR3 protein. The data show about 360,000 distinct CDR3 sequences, roughly 13% seen once. This specimen was PBMCs, taken from the stem cell graft. The receptors come from a human donor who donated a stem cell graft to a child with Fanconi anemia.

This clonotype came up a few times. This chain links TRBV5-1 with TRBJ2-7; 10 nucleotides align to TRBD1. The germline CDR1 and CDR2 sequences are SGHRS and YFSETQ. Trimming at V came to 4 bases and at J to 4 bases, leaving 8 bases not matched to a gene. The CDR3 spans 15 residues. Here the CDR3 reads CASSESPGQGYEQYV. The CDR3, as DNA: TGCGCCAGCAGCGAAAGTCCGGGACAGGGGTACGAGCAGTACGTC.

This clonotype occurred a few times. This chain connects TRBV20-1 to TRBJ2-1; a weak D match, TRBD2 (5 bases). The germline gives CDR1 DFQATT, CDR2 SNEGSKA (reference sequence). Trimming removed 4 bases at V and 2 bases at J, with 15 bases between. The CDR3 sequence is 15 residues long. The CDR3 spells CSANGIQGAYNEQFF. The CDR3 DNA reads as TGCAGTGCTAACGGGATCCAAGGCGCCTACAATGAGCAGTTCTTC.

This clonotype has only a few counts. The chain couples TRBV7-2 to TRBJ2-1; D may be TRBD1 or TRBD2 (5 bases each). Trimming pared 3 bases from V and 3 bases from J, leaving 12 bases between. In germline, CDR1 is SGHTA, CDR2 FQGNSA. The CDR3 is 15 amino acids. The CDR3 reads CASSLSGPYYNEQFF. CDR3 DNA sequence: TGTGCCAGCAGCTTGTCGGGACCGTACTACAATGAGCAGTTCTTC.

The table lists this clonotype with a few counts. The CDR3, as DNA: TGCAGTGCCGGACAGGGGGCCGGGGAGCTGTTTTTT. Translation gives CSAGQGAGELFF. The rearrangement joins TRBV20-1 to TRBJ2-2; 10 bases map to TRBD1. With V trimmed by 6 bases and J by 6 bases, 1 base remained unmatched. Germline V CDR1 and CDR2: DFQATT, SNEGSKA (reference sequence). The CDR3 covers 12 residues.

V is TRBV7-8 and J is TRBJ2-3; D gene uncertain. Germline-derived CDR1 and CDR2 are SGHVS and FQNEAQ. The CDR3 sequence is 15 residues long. The V and J ends lost 6 bases and 2 bases respectively, with 15 bases between them. For the CDR3, the DNA is TGTGCCAGCAGGTTACAGACCAGCGACACAGATACGCAGTATTTT. The encoded protein is CASRLQTSDTDTQYF. Variable domain in full (rest from reference TRBV7-8 and TRBJ2-3): GAGVSQSPRYKVAKRGQDVALRCDPISGHVSLFWYQQALGQGPEFLTYFQNEAQLDKSGLPSDRFFAERPEGSVSTLKIQRTQQEDSAVYLCASRLQTSDTDTQYFGPGTRLTVL.